The present T cell receptor beta chain was sequenced within a study of blood T cells in healthy people across ages. Study results and limitations: Compared with aged donors, long-lived donors showed fewer expanded clones, suggesting selection.

It was with a sample-barcoded 5' primer and a J-beta primer mix that a second PCR of about 7 to 12 cycles was run. TCRdb fed the 5' RACE reads into MiXCR, producing one record per CDR3 protein. The table shows fewer than 950,000 distinct CDR3 sequences, with roughly 35% occurring only once. Note on this clonotype: Its antigen remains unknown. At one of its ends the junction is not consistent with the germline gene, which may arise from a read error.

This CDR3 contains 15 residues. The sample comprised blood. The chain is built from TRBV12-3 or TRBV12-4 and TRBJ1-5; 8 positions match TRBD1. This sequence originates from a man aged 18 to 30 in good health. CDR3 loop: CASSLTGESKQPQHF. CDR3 sequence (DNA): TGTGCCAGCAGCCTGACAGGGGAAAGCAAGCAGCCCCAGCATTTT.